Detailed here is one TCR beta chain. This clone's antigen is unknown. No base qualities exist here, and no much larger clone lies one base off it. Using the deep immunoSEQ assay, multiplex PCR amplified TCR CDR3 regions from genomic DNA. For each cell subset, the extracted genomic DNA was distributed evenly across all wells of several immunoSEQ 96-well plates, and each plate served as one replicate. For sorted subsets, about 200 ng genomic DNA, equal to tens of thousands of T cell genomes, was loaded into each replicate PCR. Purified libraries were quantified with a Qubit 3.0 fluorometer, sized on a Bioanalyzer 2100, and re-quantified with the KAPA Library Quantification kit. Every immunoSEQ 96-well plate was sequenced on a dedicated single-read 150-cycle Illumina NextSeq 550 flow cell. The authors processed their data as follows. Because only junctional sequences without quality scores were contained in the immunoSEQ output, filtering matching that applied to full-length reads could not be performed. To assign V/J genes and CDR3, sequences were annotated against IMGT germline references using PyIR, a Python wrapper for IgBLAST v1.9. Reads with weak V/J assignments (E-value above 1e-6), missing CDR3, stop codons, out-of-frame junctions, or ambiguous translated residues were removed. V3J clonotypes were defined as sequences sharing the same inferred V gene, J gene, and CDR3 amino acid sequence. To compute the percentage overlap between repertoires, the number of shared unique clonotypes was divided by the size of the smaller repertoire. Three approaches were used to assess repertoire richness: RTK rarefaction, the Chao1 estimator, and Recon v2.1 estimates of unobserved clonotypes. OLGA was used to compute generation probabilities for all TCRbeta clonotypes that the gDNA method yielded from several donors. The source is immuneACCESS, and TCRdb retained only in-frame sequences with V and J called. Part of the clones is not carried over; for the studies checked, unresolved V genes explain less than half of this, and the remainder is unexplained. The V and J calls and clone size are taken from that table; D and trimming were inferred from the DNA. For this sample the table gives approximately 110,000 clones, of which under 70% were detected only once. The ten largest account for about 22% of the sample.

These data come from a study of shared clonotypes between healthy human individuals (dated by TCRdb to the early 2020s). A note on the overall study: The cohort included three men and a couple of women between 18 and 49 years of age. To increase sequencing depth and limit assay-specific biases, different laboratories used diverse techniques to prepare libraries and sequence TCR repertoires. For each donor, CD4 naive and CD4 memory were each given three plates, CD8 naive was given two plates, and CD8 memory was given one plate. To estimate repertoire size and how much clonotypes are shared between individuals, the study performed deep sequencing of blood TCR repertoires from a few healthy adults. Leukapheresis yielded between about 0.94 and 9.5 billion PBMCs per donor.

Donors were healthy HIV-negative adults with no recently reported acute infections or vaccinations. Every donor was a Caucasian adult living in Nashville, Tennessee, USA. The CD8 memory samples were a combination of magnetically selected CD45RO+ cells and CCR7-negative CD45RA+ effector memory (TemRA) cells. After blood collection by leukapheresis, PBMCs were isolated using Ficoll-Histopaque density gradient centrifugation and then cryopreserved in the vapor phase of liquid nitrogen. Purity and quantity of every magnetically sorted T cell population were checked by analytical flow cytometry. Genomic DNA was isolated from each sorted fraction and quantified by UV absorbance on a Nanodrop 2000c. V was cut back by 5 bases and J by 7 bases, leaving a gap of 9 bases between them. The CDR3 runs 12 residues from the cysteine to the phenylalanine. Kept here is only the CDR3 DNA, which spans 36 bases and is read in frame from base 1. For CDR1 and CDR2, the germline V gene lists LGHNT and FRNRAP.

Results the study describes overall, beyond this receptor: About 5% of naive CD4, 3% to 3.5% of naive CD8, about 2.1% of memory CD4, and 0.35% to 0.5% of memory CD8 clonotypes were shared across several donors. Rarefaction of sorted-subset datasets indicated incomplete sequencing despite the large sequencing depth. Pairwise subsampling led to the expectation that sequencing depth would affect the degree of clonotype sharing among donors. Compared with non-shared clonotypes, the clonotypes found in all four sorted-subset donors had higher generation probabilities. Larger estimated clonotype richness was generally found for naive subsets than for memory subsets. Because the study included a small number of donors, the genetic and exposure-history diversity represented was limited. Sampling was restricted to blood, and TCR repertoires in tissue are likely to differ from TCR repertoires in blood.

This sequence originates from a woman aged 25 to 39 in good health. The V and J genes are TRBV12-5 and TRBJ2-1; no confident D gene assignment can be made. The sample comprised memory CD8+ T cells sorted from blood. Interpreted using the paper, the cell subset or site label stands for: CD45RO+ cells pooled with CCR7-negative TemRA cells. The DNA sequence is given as TGTGCTAGTGGTGCCCACATAAATGAGCAGTTCTTC. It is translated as CASGAHINEQFF.